These T cell receptor beta chains were read from a single sample in a study of blood T cell repertoires in COVID-19. Profiled with immunoSEQ multiplex PCR; TCRdb holds only in-frame clones, not every one. This repertoire shows fewer than 350,000 clones, just over 90% found once; its top ten account for 2.3%. The sequencing sample was made of PBMCs or T cells enriched from blood (not recorded which). The receptors derive from a woman aged 40-49 years with acute COVID-19. CDR3s include the opening cysteine and the closing phenylalanine or tryptophan. The D gene is left open where the match is weak. Where a row states a size, it is once, few, many or the class of an expanded clone; other rows omit it.

j_call clone_size v_call d_call cdr3_aa cdr3_nt
TRBJ2-6 . TRBV5-8 . CASSSGSSGANVLTF TGTGCCAGCAGCTCCGGTAGCTCTGGGGCCAACGTCCTGACTTTC
TRBJ1-6 . TRBV2 TRBD1 CASSGGQALRDSPLHF TGTGCCAGCAGTGGTGGACAGGCCTTACGAGATTCACCCCTCCACTTT
TRBJ1-4 . TRBV6-2/TRBV6-3 . CASSYRGGWGEKLFF TGTGCCAGCAGTTACCGCGGAGGCTGGGGAGAAAAACTGTTTTTT
TRBJ1-2 . TRBV15 . CATRTPANYGYTF TGTGCCACCCGGACACCCGCTAACTATGGCTACACCTTC
TRBJ2-2 . TRBV7-9 TRBD1 CASSLAGGRAGELFF TGTGCCAGCAGCTTAGCAGGGGGCCGGGCCGGGGAGCTGTTTTTT
TRBJ1-3 . TRBV30 TRBD1 CAWREPQGASGNTIYF TGTGCCTGGAGAGAACCTCAGGGGGCCTCTGGAAACACCATATATTTT
TRBJ1-5 . TRBV7-8 . CASSHERGRPSSNQPQHF TGTGCCAGCAGCCACGAGCGAGGGAGGCCGTCTAGCAATCAGCCCCAGCATTTT
TRBJ1-6 once TRBV9 . CASSVGRQPNSPLHF TGTGCCAGCAGCGTAGGTCGACAACCCAATTCACCCCTCCACTTT
TRBJ2-2 many TRBV5-1 TRBD2 CASSLRGAGELFF TGCGCCAGCAGCTTACGGGGGGCCGGGGAGCTGTTTTTT
TRBJ2-5 . TRBV7-9 TRBD2 CASSLGTSGGLLETQYF TGTGCCAGCAGCTTAGGGACTAGCGGGGGCCTTCTAGAGACCCAGTACTTC
TRBJ1-3 . TRBV7-2 TRBD1 CASTDLRQGGNTIYF TGTGCCAGCACCGACCTACGACAGGGCGGAAACACCATATATTTT
TRBJ2-7 . TRBV7-9 . CASSPDGGGDEQYF TGTGCCAGCAGCCCTGACGGGGGTGGCGACGAGCAGTACTTC
TRBJ2-3 . TRBV5-1 . CASSLGGREDTQYF TGCGCCAGCAGCTTGGGGGGGCGCGAAGATACGCAGTATTTT
TRBJ1-6 . TRBV19 . CASSLGAWTVNPLHF TGTGCCAGTAGTCTGGGGGCGTGGACCGTTAACCCCCTCCACTTT
TRBJ1-1 . TRBV5-1 TRBD1 CASSLGTGNTEAFF TGCGCCAGCAGCTTGGGGACAGGGAACACTGAAGCTTTCTTT
TRBJ2-7 . TRBV6-1 TRBD2 CASSESAGGPYEQYF TGTGCCAGCAGTGAAAGTGCGGGAGGCCCCTACGAGCAGTACTTC
TRBJ1-3 . TRBV9 TRBD1 CASSARQGRAGNTIYF TGTGCCAGCAGCGCCCGACAGGGGAGAGCTGGAAACACCATATATTTT
TRBJ1-2 . TRBV2 . CASRGAGEGYTF TGTGCCAGCAGGGGGGCGGGGGAGGGCTACACCTTC
TRBJ1-5 once TRBV5-4 . CASRQDTGPQHF TGTGCCAGCAGACAAGATACAGGGCCCCAGCATTTT
TRBJ2-7 few TRBV9 TRBD2 CASSVNASGTSGGAYEQYF TGTGCCAGCAGCGTTAACGCCTCCGGGACTAGCGGAGGGGCCTACGAGCAGTACTTC